Included here is one TCR beta chain sequence, with context. The antigen is undetermined. These data are taken from a study of CD4+ T cells in melanoma. Study-level results: Reportedly, melanoma neoantigen-specific CD4+ T cells showed varied differentiation states.

Produced via immunoSEQ multiplex PCR; TCRdb's table is partial and in-frame only. The data hold approximately 14,000 clones, with approximately 80% observed a single time. V shed 8 bases, J shed 4 bases, and the junction held 5 bases outside the gene matches. From germline, CDR1 is WNHNN and CDR2 SYGVQD (reference sequence). This CDR3 comprises 14 residues. The receptor comes from a human donor with melanoma. The genes are TRBV10-1 and TRBJ2-3, with 11 bases that match TRBD2. What was sequenced was cells from a culture (not recorded whether cultured in vitro). The CDR3 protein is CASGPGLAADTQYF. CDR3 in DNA: TGCGCCAGCGGGCCGGGACTAGCGGCAGATACGCAGTATTTT.